These 25 T cell receptor beta chains originate from one sample sequenced in a study of PD-1 blockade in classical Hodgkin lymphoma. The sample's time point: cycle 4 day 1 (C4D1), after less than 7 weeks of nivolumab. Each patient relapsed following autologous stem cell transplantation, and prior brentuximab vedotin exposure differed. Generated by immunoSEQ multiplex PCR, the TCRdb table keeps only in-frame clones and is missing some. The table lists some 21,000 clones, 60% to 75% of them singletons. The sequenced sample was peripheral blood mononuclear cells (PBMCs), obtained before the fourth cycle of nivolumab. The receptors here all came from a human donor with classical Hodgkin lymphoma.

This clone was recorded a few times. The V and J genes are TRBV6-1 and TRBJ2-7; TRBD1 aligns across 8 bases. The CDR3 has 13 residues. Per germline, CDR1 MNHNS and CDR2 SASEGT. With 5 bases clipped from V and 4 bases from J, the junction kept 4 bases outside the gene matches. CDR3 nucleotide sequence: TGTGCCAGCAGTTTGGACAGGGTTTACGAGCAGTACTTC. Translated: CASSLDRVYEQYF.

This clone showed up just a few times. The rearrangement links TRBV7-9 to TRBJ2-1; D remains unclear. The CDR3 consists of 12 residues. Germline V gene data show CDR1 as SEHNR and CDR2 as FQNEAQ (reference sequence). With 1 base removed from V and 15 bases from J, the gap between germline ends came to 13 bases. CDR3 loop: CASSLGPTDRFF. The CDR3, as DNA: TGTGCCAGCAGCTTAGGGCCCACGGACCGGTTCTTC.

The chain employs TRBV5-1 and TRBJ1-6; 9 bases match TRBD1. The CDR3 spans 15 residues. From germline, CDR1 is SGHRS and CDR2 YFSETQ. V lost 2 bases and J lost 7; bases outside the gene matches: 4. The CDR3, as DNA: TGCGCCAGCAGCTTAGGACAGGGGAGAAATTCACCCCTCCACTTT. Its translation is CASSLGQGRNSPLHF.

J is TRBJ1-6 and V is TRBV5-4; D not resolved. This CDR3 region has 15 residues. With 4 bases removed from V and 0 bases from J, the gap between germline ends came to 8 bases. Per germline, CDR1 SGHNT and CDR2 YYREEE (reference sequence). The DNA of the CDR3 is TGTGCCAGCAGCCTGTCGAGCTCCTATAATTCACCCCTCCACTTT. Its protein product is CASSLSSSYNSPLHF.

A word on this clone: This sample also contains other DNA sequences that code for the same CDR3. V usage is TRBV10-3 and J usage is TRBJ2-7; a weak D match, TRBD2 (6 bases). Germline values: CDR1 ENHRY, CDR2 SYGVKD. The V gene lost 5 bases and the J gene lost 3 bases, with 17 bases spanning the gap. The CDR3 spans 15 residues. The CDR3 sequence is CAISRAGTADYEQYF. The DNA of the CDR3 is TGTGCCATCAGTCGGGCGGGGACTGCGGACTACGAGCAGTACTTC.

V usage is TRBV6-5 and J usage is TRBJ2-7; D remains ambiguous. The CDR3 is 16 residues long. From germline, CDR1 is MNHEY and CDR2 SVGAGI. V was pared by 2 bases and J by 3 bases, with 17 bases between. The CDR3 here is CASSYTVRNPVYEQYF. CDR3 coding DNA: TGTGCCAGCAGTTACACCGTTCGGAACCCCGTCTACGAGCAGTACTTC.

The chain has TRBV15 and TRBJ2-3; D not resolved. Germline CDR1 is LNHNV and CDR2 is YYDKDF (reference sequence). The CDR3 contains 16 residues. V was cut by 0 bases and J by 0 bases, with 10 bases left in between. CDR3 in amino acids: CATSREVTISTDTQYF. Written as DNA, the CDR3 is TGTGCCACCAGCAGAGAAGTCACCATAAGCACAGATACGCAGTATTTT.

The V and J genes are TRBV7-2 and TRBJ1-1, with D maybe TRBD1 (6 bases). Germline-derived CDR1 and CDR2 are SGHTA and FQGNSA. There are 14 residues in the CDR3. V lost 6 bases to trimming and J lost 10 bases, with 21 bases between them. The CDR3 DNA follows: TGTGCCAGCAGTTTACGGGGGCTACAGATAGGAGCTTTCTTT. Its protein product is CASSLRGLQIGAFF.

This chain uses TRBV5-4 with TRBJ2-1; possible D gene TRBD1, 5 bases. Germline CDR1 is SGHNT and CDR2 is YYREEE (reference sequence). The V end was cut by 4 bases, the J end by 4 bases, with 12 bases between. CDR3 length: 14 residues. For the CDR3, the DNA is TGTGCCAGCAGCCCCCTCGACAGTTACAATGAGCAGTTCTTC. Translation gives CASSPLDSYNEQFF.

This rearrangement joins TRBV7-3 to TRBJ2-1, with TRBD1 identical over 11 bases. The CDR3 runs to 15 residues. V lost 5 bases to trimming and J lost 4 bases; unmatched junction nucleotides: 4. Germline V gives CDR1 SGHTA, CDR2 FQGTGA. In DNA, the CDR3 is TGTGCCAGCAGCCTAGGACAGGGGGCTTACAATGAGCAGTTCTTC. Its translation: CASSLGQGAYNEQFF.

J is TRBJ2-7 and V is TRBV6-5; D might be TRBD2 (6 bases). Germline CDR1 and CDR2: MNHEY and SVGAGI. CDR3 size: 15 residues. With 2 bases removed from V and 7 bases from J, the gap between germline ends came to 18 bases. The CDR3 region is CASSYNSGAGREQYF. CDR3 in DNA: TGTGCCAGCAGTTACAATTCAGGCGCGGGGAGAGAGCAGTACTTC.

J is TRBJ2-7 and V is TRBV6-6, with no clear D. Germline lookup yields CDR1 MNHNY and CDR2 SVGAGI (reference sequence). Trimming stripped 8 bases from V and 7 bases from J, with 18 bases between. The CDR3 is 13 residues long. The CDR3 region has the DNA TGTGCCAGCCGCAACGGGCAGGCGTGGGAGCAGTACTTC. It translates to CASRNGQAWEQYF.

This clone was seen a single time. This chain joins TRBV30 and TRBJ1-2; D possibly corresponds to TRBD1 (5 bases). Trimming took off 0 bases at V and 8 bases at J, with 10 bases between the two ends. CDR3 size: 12 residues. Germline values: CDR1 GTSNPN, CDR2 SVGIG (reference sequence). In nucleotides, the CDR3 is TGTGCCTGGAGTGTATTAGGGGTGGGCTACACCTTC. The encoded protein is CAWSVLGVGYTF.

This rearrangement joins TRBV4-3 to TRBJ1-1; no clear D gene. Germline V CDR1 and CDR2: LGHNA, YSLEER. This CDR3 is built from 14 residues. The V and J ends lost 1 base and 1 base respectively, with 7 bases between them. The DNA for the CDR3 is TGCGCCAGCAGCCAAGTCAACGCGAACACTGAAGCTTTCTTT. Protein sequence: CASSQVNANTEAFF.

The V gene is TRBV10-3, the J gene TRBJ2-7, with TRBD1 matching over 12 bases. Trimming took 0 bases from V and 4 from J; bases not matched to a gene: 4. The CDR3 is 16 residues long. CDR1 is ENHRY and CDR2 is SYGVKD in the germline V gene. The CDR3 loop reads CAISESGTGGWYEQYF. The CDR3 DNA reads TGTGCCATCAGTGAGTCGGGGACAGGGGGCTGGTACGAGCAGTACTTC.

V and J are TRBV5-6 and TRBJ1-2; D is undetermined. V dropped 2 bases and J dropped 4 bases, with 6 bases sitting between them. The germline V gene encodes CDR1 SGHDT and CDR2 YYEEEE. This CDR3 region has 12 residues. The DNA of the CDR3 is TGTGCCAGCAGCTTTTCGCCCTATGGCTACACCTTC. Residues: CASSFSPYGYTF.

The V call is TRBV2, the J call TRBJ2-1; 10 nucleotides match TRBD2. Germline V CDR1 and CDR2: SNHLY, FYNNEI. This CDR3 contains 13 residues. V gave up 6 bases and J gave up 9 bases; unmatched junction bases: 5. The CDR3 DNA follows: TGTGCCAGCAGGGGACTAGCGCCGGGTGAGCAGTTCTTC. It encodes CASRGLAPGEQFF.

This chain joins TRBV18 and TRBJ1-5; the D gene is possibly TRBD1 (5 bases). The CDR3 length is 14 residues. Germline CDR1 KGHSH, CDR2 LQKENI. Trimming cost V 3 bases and J 1 base, with 7 bases left between them. The CDR3 sequence: CASSPDSSNQPQHF. CDR3 DNA: TGTGCCAGCTCACCCGACAGCAGCAATCAGCCCCAGCATTTT.

The chain is built from TRBV6-1 and TRBJ2-3; 8 bases are a match to TRBD1. V gave up 4 bases and J gave up 4 bases; unmatched junction bases: 10. This CDR3 region has 16 residues. CDR1 and CDR2 (germline): MNHNS, SASEGT. CDR3 coding DNA: TGTGCCAGCAGTGTTAACCGGGACAGGTCCCCAGATACGCAGTATTTT. Amino acids: CASSVNRDRSPDTQYF.

The chain has TRBV7-2 and TRBJ2-1, with TRBD2 matching over 7 bases. Germline CDR1 and CDR2: SGHTA and FQGNSA. Trimming at V came to 5 bases and at J to 10 bases, leaving 5 bases not matched to a gene. This CDR3 spans 12 amino acids. For the CDR3, the DNA is TGTGCCAGCAGCCAGAACGGGGGGGAGCAGTTCTTC. Residues: CASSQNGGEQFF.

V gene TRBV10-3 combines with J gene TRBJ1-6; possibly TRBD1 for D (5 bases). The germline CDR1 and CDR2 sequences are ENHRY and SYGVKD. This CDR3 has 19 residues. Deletions cut 1 base from V and 2 bases from J, with 18 bases between. The CDR3, as DNA: TGTGCCATCAGTGAGTTGGGGGGAGGAAGAAGTCCCTATAATTCACCCCTCCACTTT. Amino acids: CAISELGGGRSPYNSPLHF.

V and J are TRBV5-8 and TRBJ2-3; 8 nucleotides match TRBD2. Germline V gene sequence: CDR1 SGHTS, CDR2 YDEGEE. J gave up 2 bases and V 4 bases, and 9 bases lay outside the gene matches. This CDR3 is 16 amino acids long. Here the CDR3 DNA reads TGTGCCAGCAGCCTTCCGGGGGGGGAATACACAGATACGCAGTATTTT. Protein: CASSLPGGEYTDTQYF.

This rearrangement joins TRBV18 to TRBJ1-2, with TRBD1 matching 8 bases. Unmatched junction bases numbered 18, after V lost 4 bases and J lost 5 bases. This CDR3 spans 18 amino acids. Germline-derived CDR1 and CDR2 are KGHSH and LQKENI. CDR3 sequence: CASSLGTGRVRNPYGYTF. CDR3 DNA sequence: TGTGCCAGCTCACTCGGGACAGGTCGAGTCAGGAATCCTTATGGCTACACCTTC. The entire variable domain, with the rest obtained from reference TRBV18 and TRBJ1-2, is as follows: NAGVMQNPRHLVRRRGQEARLRCSPMKGHSHVYWYRQLPEEGLKFMVYLQKENIIDESGMPKERFSAEFPKEGPSILRIQQVVRGDSAAYFCASSLGTGRVRNPYGYTFGSGTRLTVV.

J is TRBJ1-1 and V is TRBV25-1; D gene ambiguous. The CDR3 is made up of 13 amino acids. V was clipped by 4 bases and J by 4 bases, with 10 bases between them. Germline V gene sequence: CDR1 MGHDK, CDR2 SYGVNS. CDR3 nucleotides: TGTGCCAGCAGTGTAACGTCTGCCACTGAAGCTTTCTTT. It specifies CASSVTSATEAFF.

The V call is TRBV10-3, the J call TRBJ1-2, with TRBD1 matching over 12 bases. The CDR3 has 14 amino acids. The germline V gene has CDR1 ENHRY and CDR2 SYGVKD. V lost 10 bases and J lost 7; bases outside the gene matches: 10. The CDR3 bases are TGTGCCAGCACCGGGACAGGGGGCGGGAGTGGCTACACCTTC. It yields the protein CASTGTGGGSGYTF.